This T cell receptor (beta chain) came from a study of blood T cell repertoires in COVID-19. Overall study context: Acute-phase and convalescent COVID-19 samples originated in the United States, Italy and Spain. In each case, the material was cDNA or gDNA derived from T cells, B-cell-depleted T cells, or PBMCs.

Per the original data handling: Using reference gene primer amplification, nucleated cell counts were estimated. Data came from immunoSEQ multiplex PCR; TCRdb stores just in-frame clones and leaves some out. The V and J calls and the clone size are those of that table, but D and trimming were determined from the DNA. The top ten hold 2.5% of the sample, which has hundreds of thousands of clones, about four fifths seen once. CDR1 and CDR2 (germline): SGHTS, YDEGEE. The CDR3 covers 13 residues. The germline V and J ends were trimmed by 4 bases and 6 bases, with 13 bases remaining between them. This clone was seen a handful of times.

The sample was peripheral blood. The chain joins TRBV5-8 to TRBJ1-2; the D is unclear. The TCR was taken from a middle-aged woman with active or convalescent COVID-19. The CDR3 sequence: CASSRTDLHGYTF. The CDR3 nucleotides read TGTGCCAGCAGCCGGACTGATCTCCATGGCTACACCTTC.